These T cell receptor beta chains were read from a single sample in a study of cytomegalovirus exposure and HLA in healthy donors. Repertoires were generated with immunoSEQ multiplex PCR, while TCRdb's copy carries only in-frame clones and drops some. This table has about 120,000 clones, 50% to 65% appearing once. The sample was PBMCs. The receptors were gathered from a man in his forties in good health and CMV-seropositive. CDR3s include the opening cysteine and the closing phenylalanine or tryptophan. D genes are given only for firm matches. Clone size is not always given. Where it is, it says once, few, many or a class for expanded clones.

TRBJ1-1	TRBV28	few	-	TGTGCCAGCAGCTCCGGGACATTTGAAGCTTTCTTT	CASSSGTFEAFF
TRBJ2-7	TRBV28	few	TRBD2	TGTGCCAGCAGTTTTTATAGCGGGGTCTCCTACGAGCAGTACTTC	CASSFYSGVSYEQYF
TRBJ1-2	TRBV5-1	-	-	TGCGCCAGCAGCTTGGGACAGACCTCTAACTATGGCTACACCTTC	CASSLGQTSNYGYTF
TRBJ2-1	TRBV2	-	-	TGTGCCAGCGGCCTCGACACGTTCAATGAGCAGTTCTTC	CASGLDTFNEQFF
TRBJ2-5	TRBV5-1	-	-	TGCGCCAGCAGCTTGCAAGTAGCGCCTCAAGAGACCCAGTACTTC	CASSLQVAPQETQYF
TRBJ1-5	TRBV7-2	-	-	TGTGCCAGCAGCTTATATGGCAATCAGCCCCAGCATTTT	CASSLYGNQPQHF
TRBJ2-7	TRBV29-1	-	TRBD1	TGCAGCGTTGTAAGGACAGGGAATCAATACGAGCAGTACTTC	CSVVRTGNQYEQYF
TRBJ2-7	TRBV27	once	TRBD1	TGTGCCAGCAGTTTCAGGACAGGGGGGACCTACGAGCAGTACTTC	CASSFRTGGTYEQYF
TRBJ2-1	TRBV18	-	TRBD2	TGTGCCAGCTCACCACCCACCGGTCTAGCGGGAAATGAGCAGTTCTTC	CASSPPTGLAGNEQFF
TRBJ2-2	TRBV25-1	once	-	TGTGCCAGCAGTGAATTGAGCCTCACCGGGGAGCTGTTTTTT	CASSELSLTGELFF
TRBJ2-1	TRBV7-3	once	TRBD1	TGTGCCAGCAGCCCATACCTGGGACAGGGAAACGATGAGCAGTTCTTC	CASSPYLGQGNDEQFF
TRBJ2-7	TRBV20-1	-	-	TGCAGTGCTAGCCCGTCCTACGAGCAGTACTTC	CSASPSYEQYF
TRBJ1-1	TRBV6-5	many	-	TGTGCCAGCAAAGACAGCACTGAAGCTTTCTTT	CASKDSTEAFF
TRBJ1-1	TRBV2	-	-	TGTGCCAGCAGCCTACAGGGGAACACTGAAGCTTTCTTT	CASSLQGNTEAFF
TRBJ2-5	TRBV6-5	-	TRBD1	TGTGCCAGCAGCACCGGGACAGGACAAGAGACCCAGTACTTC	CASSTGTGQETQYF
TRBJ2-7	TRBV6-5	-	TRBD2	TGTGCCGCGCGGCGGGTTAGCGGGGCCTACGAGCAGTACTTC	CAARRVSGAYEQYF
TRBJ1-1	TRBV19	few	-	TGTGCCAGTAGTAACCCTACGGCGGGGTGGAACACTGAAGCTTTCTTT	CASSNPTAGWNTEAFF
TRBJ2-1	TRBV6-5	-	-	TGTGCCAGCAGGCGGACAAGGGCGCTTTTCAATGAGCAGTTCTTC	CASRRTRALFNEQFF
TRBJ2-3	TRBV9	-	TRBD2	TGTGCCAGCAGCGAGATAGGGACTAGCGTTAGCACAGATACGCAGTATTTT	CASSEIGTSVSTDTQYF
TRBJ2-7	TRBV25-1	-	TRBD1	TGTGCCAGCAGTGAATTTGGGACAGGGAGGTACTTC	CASSEFGTGRYF
TRBJ2-7	TRBV7-2	-	-	TGTGCCAGCAGCTTAGATGGCAGCGGGTATTACGAGCAGTACTTC	CASSLDGSGYYEQYF
TRBJ2-2	TRBV7-9	-	-	TGTGCCAGCAGTCCGTCGGGAGCAAACACCGGGGAGCTGTTTTTT	CASSPSGANTGELFF
TRBJ2-5	TRBV5-4	-	-	TGTGCCAGCAGGGGATGGGGGGGCAAAGAGACCCAGTACTTC	CASRGWGGKETQYF
TRBJ1-5	TRBV5-8	once	-	TGTGCCAGCAGCTCGACTAATAGAATCTATAGCAATCAGCCCCAGCATTTT	CASSSTNRIYSNQPQHF
TRBJ1-2	TRBV5-8	-	-	TGTGCCAGCAGCTTCGGTTCCCTATTTCCCGATGGCTACACCTTC	CASSFGSLFPDGYTF
TRBJ2-3	TRBV6-1	-	-	TGTGCCAGCAGAGAACTCGGGGATACGCAGTATTTT	CASRELGDTQYF
TRBJ2-7	TRBV7-2	few	TRBD1	TGTGCCAGCAGCTTAGACCAGGGGGTCCACTACGAGCAGTACTTC	CASSLDQGVHYEQYF
TRBJ1-4	TRBV19	-	TRBD1	TGTGCCAGTAGTATCGAATCGCAGGGGGCGGTAAAACTGTTTTTT	CASSIESQGAVKLFF
TRBJ1-2	TRBV4-1	few	TRBD1	TGCGCCAGCAGCCAAGCTTCCGGTTACGGACAGGCCGACTATGGCTACACCTTC	CASSQASGYGQADYGYTF
TRBJ1-1	TRBV7-8	-	-	TGTGCCAGCAGCTTAATCCAGGGGAACACTGAAGCTTTCTTT	CASSLIQGNTEAFF
TRBJ2-7	TRBV7-3	-	TRBD2	TGTGCCAGCAGCTCAACCGGGACCTTCGGGGGGGAGCAGTACTTC	CASSSTGTFGGEQYF
TRBJ2-1	TRBV27	-	TRBD2	TGTGCCAGCAGTCTAGTAGCGGGGATGACCTACAATGAGCAGTTCTTC	CASSLVAGMTYNEQFF
TRBJ1-4	TRBV5-4	few	-	TGTGCCAGCAGCGATCAGGGGAATGAAAAACTGTTTTTT	CASSDQGNEKLFF
TRBJ2-1	TRBV28	-	TRBD2	TGTGCCAGCAGCTCGGGACTAGCCTCCTACAATGAGCAGTTCTTC	CASSSGLASYNEQFF
TRBJ2-5	TRBV6-5	-	-	TGTGCCAGCAGTCAGAAGTACCAAGAGACCCAGTACTTC	CASSQKYQETQYF
TRBJ1-3	TRBV7-9	-	-	TGTGCCAGCAGCCTACCCGGTTTCTTCGGAAACACCATATATTTT	CASSLPGFFGNTIYF
TRBJ2-1	TRBV5-1	-	TRBD2	TGCGCCAGCAGCTTCGATCGGCTAGCGGGAGACGAGCAGTTCTTC	CASSFDRLAGDEQFF